These 13 T cell receptor beta chains share one sample of origin, sequenced in a study of blood T cell repertoires in COVID-19 (dated by TCRdb to the early 2020s). Library construction relied on the immunoSEQ multiplex PCR assay. TCRdb took over this immuneACCESS table, retaining in-frame rearrangements with V and J assigned. Such tables are incomplete; in checked studies, under half of the missing clones stem from an unresolved V gene, and the remainder is unexplained. A total of roughly 250,000 clones appear in this sample, over 75% of them only once. Clones ranked in the top ten supply roughly 8.6% of the sample. What was sequenced was peripheral blood. The receptors come from a human donor in a cohort sampled during active COVID-19.

This clone was counted ten times or more. The chain joins TRBV5-1 to TRBJ2-3, with TRBD2 matching 9 bases. Germline V lookup: CDR1 SGHRS, CDR2 YFSETQ. V dropped 6 bases and J dropped 2; count of bases not matched to a gene: 7. This CDR3 has 15 residues. The DNA of the CDR3 is TGCGCCAGCACCCCTAGCGGGACCAACACAGATACGCAGTATTTT. The encoded protein is CASTPSGTNTDTQYF.

The gene calls are TRBV6-5 and TRBJ1-6; D possibly corresponds to TRBD1 (5 bases). Germline V gene data show CDR1 as MNHEY and CDR2 as SVGAGI. This CDR3 spans 14 amino acids. The ends were cut back, 6 bases at V and 8 bases at J, with 14 bases in the middle. CDR3 loop: CASRTGTGDSPLHF. CDR3 bases: TGTGCCAGCAGGACGGGGACGGGAGATTCACCCCTCCACTTT.

The chain links TRBV5-1 to TRBJ1-4, with D maybe TRBD1 (5 bases). The V end was cut by 4 bases, the J end by 5 bases, with 12 bases between. The CDR3 sequence is 14 residues long. Germline CDR1 is SGHRS and CDR2 is YFSETQ. The CDR3 protein is CASSRGELNEKLFF. CDR3 DNA sequence: TGCGCCAGCAGCCGGGGGGAACTAAATGAAAAACTGTTTTTT.

The rearrangement joins TRBV19 to TRBJ2-2; TRBD2 matches at 7 bases. This CDR3 has 17 residues. Unmatched junction bases numbered 9, after V lost 5 bases and J lost 0 bases. Germline CDR1 reads LNHDA; CDR2 reads SQIVND (reference sequence). The CDR3: CASSYPAGPSNTGELFF. The CDR3 nucleotides are TGTGCCAGTAGTTACCCAGCGGGGCCTTCGAACACCGGGGAGCTGTTTTTT.

The genes are TRBV7-2 and TRBJ2-4; perhaps TRBD2 as D (5 bases). V was trimmed by 4 bases and J by 0 bases, leaving 7 bases between them. The CDR3 has 14 residues. Per the germline V gene, CDR1 is SGHTA and CDR2 is FQGNSA. This CDR3 is CASSSSRAKNIQYF. CDR3 sequence (DNA): TGTGCCAGCAGCTCTAGCCGAGCCAAAAACATTCAGTACTTC.

The rearrangement uses TRBV7-3 and TRBJ1-1; tentatively, D is TRBD1 (5 bases). The ends were cut back, 0 bases at V and 4 bases at J, with 9 bases in the middle. Germline CDR1 and CDR2: SGHTA and FQGTGA. The CDR3 has 14 residues. CDR3: CASSLTGGGTEAFF. The CDR3 DNA follows: TGTGCCAGCAGCTTAACGGGGGGTGGCACTGAAGCTTTCTTT.

The gene calls are TRBV5-5 and TRBJ1-2; TRBD1 matches 9 bases. V was pared by 6 bases and J by 8 bases, with 11 bases of the junction left unmatched. Germline lookup yields CDR1 SGHKS and CDR2 YYEKEE (reference sequence). The CDR3 is 14 residues long. Written as DNA, the CDR3 is TGTGCCAGCATCACCGGGACAGGGATTGGGGGCTACACCTTC. As protein: CASITGTGIGGYTF.

The V gene is TRBV6-4, the J gene TRBJ2-3, with TRBD1 identical over 8 bases. Germline CDR1 MRHNA, CDR2 SNTAGT. The CDR3 loop spans 15 amino acids. Trimming took 2 bases from V and 4 from J; bases not matched to a gene: 5. This CDR3 is CASSDEAGGPDTQYF. The DNA for the CDR3 is TGTGCCAGCAGTGACGAGGCAGGGGGCCCAGATACGCAGTATTTT.

The chain joins TRBV3-1 (or the pseudogene TRBV3-2) to TRBJ2-3; D may be TRBD2 (5 bases). In germline, CDR1 is LGHDT, CDR2 YNNKEL (reference sequence). Trimming removed 3 bases from V and 7 bases from J, with 17 bases in between. There are 15 residues in the CDR3. The CDR3 sequence: CASSHIVGTGNTQYF. The CDR3 DNA reads as TGTGCCAGCAGCCATATCGTTGGTACGGGAAATACGCAGTATTTT.

This clone was observed once. The CDR3 loop is CASSSSGYETQYF. The CDR3 region has the DNA TGTGCCAGCAGCTCCTCGGGATACGAGACCCAGTACTTC. V gene TRBV7-9 combines with J gene TRBJ2-5, with a tentative D call TRBD2 (5 bases). CDR3 length: 13 amino acids. Germline CDR1 SEHNR, CDR2 FQNEAQ (reference sequence). Trimming left V 4 bases short and J 5 bases short, with 11 bases between. The full variable domain, its missing parts supplied by reference TRBV7-9 and TRBJ2-5, is DTGVSQNPRHKITKRGQNVTFRCDPISEHNRLYWYRQTLGQGPEFLTYFQNEAQLEKSRLLSDRFSAERPKGSFSTLEIQRTEQGDSAMYLCASSSSGYETQYFGPGTRLLVL.

This chain connects TRBV5-3 to TRBJ2-1; TRBD2 aligns across 8 bases. TRBV5-3 is marked as an open reading frame, function uncertain. This CDR3 spans 14 amino acids. Trimming took 10 bases from V and 4 from J; bases not matched to a gene: 10. For the CDR3, the DNA is TGTGCCCCAGACGGGCTAGCGGGTTACAATGAGCAGTTCTTC. Translating gives CAPDGLAGYNEQFF.

The rearrangement uses TRBV9 and TRBJ2-2, with no clear D. V shed 3 bases and J shed 7 bases, with 10 bases lying between them. CDR3 size: 13 residues. Germline lookup yields CDR1 SGDLS and CDR2 YYNGEE. The chain's CDR3 is CASSALQVGELFF. The CDR3 coding sequence is TGTGCCAGCAGCGCACTTCAGGTCGGGGAGCTGTTTTTT.

The chain recombines TRBV29-1 with TRBJ1-2, with D perhaps matching TRBD1 (5 bases). CDR1 is SQVTM, CDR2 ANQGSEA, per germline. V was trimmed by 4 bases and J by 6 bases, leaving 9 bases between them. The CDR3 has 11 amino acids. Written as DNA, the CDR3 is TGCAGCGTTGGGGCGGGGGATGGCTACACCTTC. Translated: CSVGAGDGYTF.